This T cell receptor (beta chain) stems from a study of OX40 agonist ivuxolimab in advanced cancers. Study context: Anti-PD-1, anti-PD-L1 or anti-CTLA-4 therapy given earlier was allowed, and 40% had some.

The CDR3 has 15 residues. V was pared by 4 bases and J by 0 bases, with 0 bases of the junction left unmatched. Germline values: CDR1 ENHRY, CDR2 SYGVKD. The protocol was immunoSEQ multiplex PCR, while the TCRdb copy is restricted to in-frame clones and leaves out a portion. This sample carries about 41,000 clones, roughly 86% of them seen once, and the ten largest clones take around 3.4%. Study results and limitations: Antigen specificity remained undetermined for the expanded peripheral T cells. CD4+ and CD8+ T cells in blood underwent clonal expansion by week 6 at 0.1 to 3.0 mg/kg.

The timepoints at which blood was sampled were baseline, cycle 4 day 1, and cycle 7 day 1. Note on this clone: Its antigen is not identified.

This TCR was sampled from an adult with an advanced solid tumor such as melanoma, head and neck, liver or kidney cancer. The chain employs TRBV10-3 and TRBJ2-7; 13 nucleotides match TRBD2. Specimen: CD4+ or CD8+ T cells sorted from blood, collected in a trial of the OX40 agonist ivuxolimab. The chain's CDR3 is CAISGTSGGSYEQYF. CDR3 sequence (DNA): TGTGCCATCAGTGGGACTAGCGGGGGCTCCTACGAGCAGTACTTC.